The 5 T cell receptor beta chains below come from one sample, sequenced in a study of cytomegalovirus exposure and HLA in healthy donors. The PCR employed 60 Vbeta primers together with 13 Jbeta primers. Data came from immunoSEQ multiplex PCR; TCRdb stores just in-frame clones and leaves some out. There are 180,000 or so clones in the sample; around 80% occur only once, and approximately 0.78% lies in the top ten. Sequenced input: PBMCs. The receptor set was obtained from a woman aged 18-29 years in good health and CMV-seronegative.

The V gene is TRBV4-2, the J gene TRBJ2-5, with TRBD2 matching over 11 bases. Germline lookup yields CDR1 LGHNA and CDR2 YNFKEQ. CDR3 length equals 17 residues. V was pared by 4 bases and J by 5 bases, with 12 bases of the junction left unmatched. Here the CDR3 DNA reads TGTGCCAGCAGCCCGGGGACTAGCGGTCTCAGGGGGGAGACCCAGTACTTC. Its translation is CASSPGTSGLRGETQYF.

The chain couples TRBV6-1 to TRBJ1-6, with D perhaps TRBD1 (5 bases). V lost 6 bases and J lost 7, with 16 bases in between. Per germline, CDR1 MNHNS and CDR2 SASEGT. The length of the CDR3 is 15 residues. Here the CDR3 reads CASRGRGGTNSPLHF. The CDR3 DNA reads as TGTGCCAGCAGGGGGAGGGGAGGTACAAATTCACCCCTCCACTTT.

The V and J genes are TRBV5-5 and TRBJ1-5, with 8 nucleotides matching TRBD1. CDR1 and CDR2 (germline): SGHKS, YYEKEE (reference sequence). Losses at the gene ends were 1 base for V and 0 bases for J; bases not matched to a gene: 6. The CDR3 runs 17 residues. The CDR3 DNA reads TGTGCCAGCAGCTTGCGGACAGGGCTAAATAGCAATCAGCCCCAGCATTTT. Translating gives CASSLRTGLNSNQPQHF. Filled out from reference TRBV5-5 and TRBJ1-5, the complete variable domain reads DAGVTQSPTHLIKTRGQQVTLRCSPISGHKSVSWYQQVLGQGPQFIFQYYEKEERGRGNFPDRFSARQFPNYSSELNVNALLLGDSALYLCASSLRTGLNSNQPQHFGDGTRLSIL.

The chain uses TRBV28 and TRBJ2-3; TRBD2 matches 14 bases. Trimming at V came to 4 bases and at J to 3 bases, leaving 9 bases not matched to a gene. Germline-derived CDR1 and CDR2 are MDHEN and SYDVKM. This CDR3 contains 18 residues. The CDR3 region has the DNA TGTGCCAGCAGTTCTAGACTAGCGGGAGGGCCGGGGACAGATACGCAGTATTTT. Protein: CASSSRLAGGPGTDTQYF.

The chain carries TRBV29-1 and TRBJ2-5; 8 bases align to TRBD1. In germline, CDR1 is SQVTM, CDR2 ANQGSEA. V trimming: 0 bases; J trimming: 5 bases; junction bases outside the gene matches: 5. This CDR3 comprises 14 residues. The CDR3 sequence is CSVEETGGSETQYF. In DNA, the CDR3 is TGCAGCGTTGAAGAAACAGGGGGTAGCGAGACCCAGTACTTC.